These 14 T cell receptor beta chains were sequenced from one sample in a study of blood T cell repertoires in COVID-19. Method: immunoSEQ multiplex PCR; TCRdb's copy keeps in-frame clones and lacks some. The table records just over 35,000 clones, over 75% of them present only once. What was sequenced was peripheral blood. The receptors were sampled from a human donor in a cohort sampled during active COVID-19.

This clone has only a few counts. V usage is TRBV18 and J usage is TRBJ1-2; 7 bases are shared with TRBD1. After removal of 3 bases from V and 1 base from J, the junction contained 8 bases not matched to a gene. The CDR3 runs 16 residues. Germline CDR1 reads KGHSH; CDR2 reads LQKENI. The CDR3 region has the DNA TGTGCCAGCTCACCCCTTCCGGGACAGAGTAACTATGGCTACACCTTC. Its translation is CASSPLPGQSNYGYTF. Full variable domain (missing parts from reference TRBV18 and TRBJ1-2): NAGVMQNPRHLVRRRGQEARLRCSPMKGHSHVYWYRQLPEEGLKFMVYLQKENIIDESGMPKERFSAEFPKEGPSILRIQQVVRGDSAAYFCASSPLPGQSNYGYTFGSGTRLTVV.

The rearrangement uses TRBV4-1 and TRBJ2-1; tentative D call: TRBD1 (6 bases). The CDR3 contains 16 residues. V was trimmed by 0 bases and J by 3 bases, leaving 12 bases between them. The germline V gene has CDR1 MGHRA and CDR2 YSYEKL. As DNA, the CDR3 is TGCGCCAGCAGCCAAGATATAACAGGGATCTACAATGAGCAGTTCTTC. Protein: CASSQDITGIYNEQFF.

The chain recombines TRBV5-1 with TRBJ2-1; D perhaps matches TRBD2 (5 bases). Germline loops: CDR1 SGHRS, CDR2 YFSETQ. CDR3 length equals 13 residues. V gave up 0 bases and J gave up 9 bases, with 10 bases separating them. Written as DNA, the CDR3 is TGCGCCAGCAGCTTGGCTCTAGGGAGTGAGCAGTTCTTC. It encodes CASSLALGSEQFF.

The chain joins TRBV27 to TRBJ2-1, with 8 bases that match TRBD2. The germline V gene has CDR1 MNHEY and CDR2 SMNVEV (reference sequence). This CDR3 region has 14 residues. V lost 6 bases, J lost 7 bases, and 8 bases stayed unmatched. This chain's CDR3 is CASRTRGGGNEQFF. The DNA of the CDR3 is TGTGCCAGCAGGACCCGGGGGGGAGGGAATGAGCAGTTCTTC.

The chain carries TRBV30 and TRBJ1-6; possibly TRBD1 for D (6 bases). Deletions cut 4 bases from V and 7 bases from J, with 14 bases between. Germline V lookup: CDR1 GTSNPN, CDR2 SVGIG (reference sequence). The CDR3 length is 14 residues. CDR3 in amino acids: CAWKDSRFNSPLHF. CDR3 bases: TGTGCCTGGAAGGACAGTCGGTTCAATTCACCCCTCCACTTT.

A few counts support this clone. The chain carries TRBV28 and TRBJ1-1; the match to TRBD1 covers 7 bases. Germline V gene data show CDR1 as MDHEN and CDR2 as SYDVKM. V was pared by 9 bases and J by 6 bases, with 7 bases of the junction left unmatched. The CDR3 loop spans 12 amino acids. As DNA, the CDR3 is TGTGCCAGTAGAGGGGGCGATGCTGAAGCTTTCTTT. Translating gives CASRGGDAEAFF.

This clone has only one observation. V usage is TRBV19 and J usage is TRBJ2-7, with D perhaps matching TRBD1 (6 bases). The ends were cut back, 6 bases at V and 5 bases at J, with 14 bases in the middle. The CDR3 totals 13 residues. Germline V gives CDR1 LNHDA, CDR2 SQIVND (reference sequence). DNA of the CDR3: TGTGCCAGTAGGGAGCAGGGGAATGACGAGCAGTACTTC. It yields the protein CASREQGNDEQYF.

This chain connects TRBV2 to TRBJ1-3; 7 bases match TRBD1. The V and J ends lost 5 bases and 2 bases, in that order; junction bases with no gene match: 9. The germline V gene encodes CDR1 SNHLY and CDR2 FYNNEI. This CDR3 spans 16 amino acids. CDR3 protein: CASSTLTGMPGNTIYF. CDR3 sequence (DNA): TGTGCCAGCAGTACCTTGACAGGGATGCCTGGAAACACCATATATTTT.

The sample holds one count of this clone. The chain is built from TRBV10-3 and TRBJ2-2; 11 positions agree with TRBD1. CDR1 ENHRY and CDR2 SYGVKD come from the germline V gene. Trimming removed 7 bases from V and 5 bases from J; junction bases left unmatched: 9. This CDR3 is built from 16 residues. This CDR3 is CAITGQGARPTGELFF. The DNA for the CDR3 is TGTGCCATCACCGGACAGGGGGCGAGACCTACCGGGGAGCTGTTTTTT.

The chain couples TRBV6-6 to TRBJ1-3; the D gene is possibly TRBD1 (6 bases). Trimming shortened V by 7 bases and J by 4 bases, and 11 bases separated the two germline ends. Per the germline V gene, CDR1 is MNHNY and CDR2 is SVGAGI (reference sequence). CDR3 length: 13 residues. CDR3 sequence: CASIRGSGNTIYF. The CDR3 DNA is TGTGCCAGCATCAGGGGTTCGGGAAACACCATATATTTT.

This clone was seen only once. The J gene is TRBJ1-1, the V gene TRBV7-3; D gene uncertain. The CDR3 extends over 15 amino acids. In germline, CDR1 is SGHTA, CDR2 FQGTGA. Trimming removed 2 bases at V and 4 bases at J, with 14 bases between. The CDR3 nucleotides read TGTGCCAGCAGCTTAGGGTCGGGGTTTGGCACTGAAGCTTTCTTT. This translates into CASSLGSGFGTEAFF. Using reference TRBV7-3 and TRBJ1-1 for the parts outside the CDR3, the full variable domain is GAGVSQTPSNKVTEKGKYVELRCDPISGHTALYWYRQSLGQGPEFLIYFQGTGAADDSGLPNDRFFAVRPEGSVSTLKIQRTERGDSAVYLCASSLGSGFGTEAFFGQGTRLTVV.

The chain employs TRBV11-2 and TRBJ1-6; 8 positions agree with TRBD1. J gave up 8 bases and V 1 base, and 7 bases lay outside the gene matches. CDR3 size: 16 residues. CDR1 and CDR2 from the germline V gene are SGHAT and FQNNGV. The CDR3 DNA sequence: TGTGCCAGCAGCTTAGTCTCCGGGACAGGCCATTCACCCCTCCACTTT. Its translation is CASSLVSGTGHSPLHF.

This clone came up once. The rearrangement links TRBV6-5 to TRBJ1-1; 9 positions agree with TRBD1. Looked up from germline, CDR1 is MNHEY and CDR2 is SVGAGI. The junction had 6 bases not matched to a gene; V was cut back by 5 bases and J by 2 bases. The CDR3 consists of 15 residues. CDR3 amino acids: CASSTRTGVNTEAFF. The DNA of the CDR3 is TGTGCCAGCAGTACCCGGACAGGGGTAAACACTGAAGCTTTCTTT.

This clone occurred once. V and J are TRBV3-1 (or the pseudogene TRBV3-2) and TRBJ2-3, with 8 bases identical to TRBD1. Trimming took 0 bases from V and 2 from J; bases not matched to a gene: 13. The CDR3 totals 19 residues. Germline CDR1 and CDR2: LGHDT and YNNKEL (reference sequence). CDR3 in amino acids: CASSQDRGTGHKTTDTQYF. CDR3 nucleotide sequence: TGTGCCAGCAGCCAAGATCGGGGGACAGGCCATAAAACCACAGATACGCAGTATTTT.